Listed below are T cell receptor beta chains from one sample, sequenced in a study of shared clonotypes between healthy human individuals. The method was immunoSEQ multiplex PCR; TCRdb's version includes in-frame clones alone and lacks a portion of them. The repertoire holds roughly 2,000,000 clones, with approximately 92% as singletons. Sample: naive CD8+ T cells from PBMCs. All receptors come from a man between 18 and 29 years old in good health. Some clones in this sample may be carry-over from other donors' samples. Both conserved end residues are part of each CDR3. D genes are given only for firm matches. For some rows the clone size is stated as once, few or many, or as a class when expanded; others skip it.

clone size: .; D gene: .; V gene: TRBV27; J gene: TRBJ2-7; CDR3 protein: CASSWSPDSYEQYF; CDR3 DNA: TGTGCCAGCAGTTGGTCCCCAGACTCCTACGAGCAGTACTTC
clone size: .; D gene: TRBD2; V gene: TRBV6-6; J gene: TRBJ2-1; CDR3 protein: CASGLRTSVHNEQFF; CDR3 DNA: TGTGCCAGCGGGCTTAGGACTAGCGTTCACAATGAGCAGTTCTTC
clone size: once; D gene: TRBD1; V gene: TRBV11-2; J gene: TRBJ1-1; CDR3 protein: CASSIGGGLNTEAFF; CDR3 DNA: TGTGCCAGCAGCATCGGAGGGGGCCTGAACACTGAAGCTTTCTTT
clone size: .; D gene: TRBD2; V gene: TRBV11-2; J gene: TRBJ2-7; CDR3 protein: CASSLVAGGFSYEQYF; CDR3 DNA: TGTGCCAGCAGCTTAGTAGCGGGAGGGTTCTCCTACGAGCAGTACTTC
clone size: .; D gene: .; V gene: TRBV7-9; J gene: TRBJ1-5; CDR3 protein: CASSLGGINQPQHF; CDR3 DNA: TGTGCCAGCAGCTTAGGGGGGATCAATCAGCCCCAGCATTTT
clone size: once; D gene: .; V gene: TRBV5-4; J gene: TRBJ2-5; CDR3 protein: CASSPRVGLETQYF; CDR3 DNA: TGTGCCAGCAGCCCCCGCGTAGGCTTAGAGACCCAGTACTTC
clone size: .; D gene: TRBD1; V gene: TRBV19; J gene: TRBJ1-5; CDR3 protein: CASSQGTVWSNQPQHF; CDR3 DNA: TGTGCCAGTAGTCAAGGGACAGTGTGGAGCAATCAGCCCCAGCATTTT
clone size: .; D gene: .; V gene: TRBV28; J gene: TRBJ2-7; CDR3 protein: CASSSPDTAYEQYF; CDR3 DNA: TGTGCCAGCAGTTCCCCCGACACGGCCTACGAGCAGTACTTC
clone size: .; D gene: TRBD2; V gene: TRBV9; J gene: TRBJ2-1; CDR3 protein: CASSVGTGGFPNEQFF; CDR3 DNA: TGTGCCAGCAGCGTAGGGACGGGAGGGTTTCCGAATGAGCAGTTCTTC
clone size: .; D gene: .; V gene: TRBV7-9; J gene: TRBJ2-7; CDR3 protein: CASSPATVSYEQYF; CDR3 DNA: TGTGCCAGCAGCCCGGCGACGGTCTCCTACGAGCAGTACTTC
clone size: .; D gene: TRBD1; V gene: TRBV27; J gene: TRBJ2-3; CDR3 protein: CASNPPGWDRGTDTQYF; CDR3 DNA: TGTGCCAGCAACCCCCCAGGTTGGGACAGGGGCACAGATACGCAGTATTTT
clone size: few; D gene: .; V gene: TRBV12-5; J gene: TRBJ1-1; CDR3 protein: CASGEDRTVNTEAFF; CDR3 DNA: TGTGCTAGTGGGGAAGATCGGACGGTGAACACTGAAGCTTTCTTT
clone size: .; D gene: TRBD2; V gene: TRBV13; J gene: TRBJ2-7; CDR3 protein: CASSPRDYSYEQYF; CDR3 DNA: TGTGCCAGCAGCCCGAGGGACTACTCCTACGAGCAGTACTTC
clone size: .; D gene: .; V gene: TRBV28; J gene: TRBJ1-3; CDR3 protein: CASSLDGRSGNTIYF; CDR3 DNA: TGTGCCAGCAGTTTGGACGGCCGGTCTGGAAACACCATATATTTT
clone size: .; D gene: TRBD1; V gene: TRBV7-9; J gene: TRBJ2-1; CDR3 protein: CASSFGEWTGKFF; CDR3 DNA: TGTGCCAGCAGCTTTGGGGAATGGACAGGGAAGTTCTTC
clone size: once; D gene: .; V gene: TRBV6-1; J gene: TRBJ2-5; CDR3 protein: CASSERAGNSFGTQYF; CDR3 DNA: TGTGCCAGCAGTGAAAGGGCAGGGAATAGTTTCGGGACCCAGTACTTC
clone size: .; D gene: .; V gene: TRBV28; J gene: TRBJ1-5; CDR3 protein: CASREPGLSGNQPQHF; CDR3 DNA: TGTGCCAGCAGAGAACCGGGGCTAAGCGGCAATCAGCCCCAGCATTTT
clone size: .; D gene: .; V gene: TRBV7-8; J gene: TRBJ1-3; CDR3 protein: CASSPPPKLSGNTIYF; CDR3 DNA: TGTGCCAGCAGCCCCCCCCCTAAACTCTCTGGAAACACCATATATTTT
clone size: .; D gene: .; V gene: TRBV28; J gene: TRBJ1-2; CDR3 protein: CASSRSPTGYGYTF; CDR3 DNA: TGTGCCAGCAGTCGAAGTCCGACCGGATATGGCTACACCTTC
clone size: .; D gene: TRBD2; V gene: TRBV4-3; J gene: TRBJ2-7; CDR3 protein: CASSPETSGRPTNAEQYF; CDR3 DNA: TGCGCCAGCAGCCCAGAGACTAGCGGGAGACCAACCAACGCCGAGCAGTACTTC
clone size: .; D gene: .; V gene: TRBV9; J gene: TRBJ1-2; CDR3 protein: CASSVDTSSRDYGYTF; CDR3 DNA: TGTGCCAGCAGCGTAGACACCTCGTCAAGGGACTATGGCTACACCTTC
clone size: .; D gene: .; V gene: TRBV7-9; J gene: TRBJ1-5; CDR3 protein: CASSPGAYSNQPQHF; CDR3 DNA: TGTGCCAGCAGCCCTGGGGCCTATAGCAATCAGCCCCAGCATTTT
clone size: .; D gene: TRBD2; V gene: TRBV13; J gene: TRBJ2-7; CDR3 protein: CASSLGGLARGTEQYF; CDR3 DNA: TGTGCCAGCAGCTTAGGGGGACTAGCGCGAGGGACCGAGCAGTACTTC
clone size: .; D gene: .; V gene: TRBV7-8; J gene: TRBJ2-7; CDR3 protein: CASSSRLIPVGEQYF; CDR3 DNA: TGTGCCAGCAGCTCGCGTTTGATCCCTGTGGGGGAGCAGTACTTC
clone size: .; D gene: .; V gene: TRBV28; J gene: TRBJ1-1; CDR3 protein: CASNLGDTEAFF; CDR3 DNA: TGTGCCAGCAACCTGGGTGACACTGAAGCTTTCTTT
clone size: once; D gene: .; V gene: TRBV6-1; J gene: TRBJ1-4; CDR3 protein: CASSARGAGNEKLFF; CDR3 DNA: TGTGCCAGCAGCGCCCGGGGGGCGGGTAATGAAAAACTGTTTTTT
clone size: .; D gene: TRBD2; V gene: TRBV7-6; J gene: TRBJ2-5; CDR3 protein: CASSQGTSGRRETQYF; CDR3 DNA: TGTGCCAGCAGCCAGGGGACTAGCGGGAGGAGAGAGACCCAGTACTTC
clone size: .; D gene: TRBD1; V gene: TRBV4-3; J gene: TRBJ2-1; CDR3 protein: CASSQGDRGNEQFF; CDR3 DNA: TGCGCCAGCAGCCAAGGGGACAGGGGCAATGAGCAGTTCTTC
clone size: .; D gene: .; V gene: TRBV10-3; J gene: TRBJ2-3; CDR3 protein: CAISESISTGSTDTQYF; CDR3 DNA: TGTGCCATCAGTGAGTCGATTAGTACAGGAAGCACAGATACGCAGTATTTT
clone size: .; D gene: .; V gene: TRBV5-6; J gene: TRBJ2-2; CDR3 protein: CASSLLGGNTGELFF; CDR3 DNA: TGTGCCAGCAGCTTACTCGGGGGGAACACCGGGGAGCTGTTTTTT
clone size: .; D gene: .; V gene: TRBV14; J gene: TRBJ1-2; CDR3 protein: CASSKQRDGNYGYTF; CDR3 DNA: TGTGCCAGCAGCAAGCAACGGGACGGGAACTATGGCTACACCTTC
clone size: .; D gene: .; V gene: TRBV4-3; J gene: TRBJ1-1; CDR3 protein: CASSQDSGADTEAFF; CDR3 DNA: TGCGCCAGCAGCCAAGATTCGGGGGCGGACACTGAAGCTTTCTTT
clone size: .; D gene: TRBD2; V gene: TRBV7-6; J gene: TRBJ2-3; CDR3 protein: CASSSPVSGNTDTQYF; CDR3 DNA: TGTGCCAGCAGCTCTCCCGTGAGCGGGAACACAGATACGCAGTATTTT
clone size: few; D gene: .; V gene: TRBV11-2; J gene: TRBJ2-2; CDR3 protein: CASSPAVLGELFF; CDR3 DNA: TGTGCCAGCAGCCCGGCGGTGCTCGGGGAGCTGTTTTTT
clone size: .; D gene: .; V gene: TRBV9; J gene: TRBJ1-5; CDR3 protein: CASSVGGDPHQPQHF; CDR3 DNA: TGTGCCAGCAGCGTAGGGGGGGATCCCCATCAGCCCCAGCATTTT
clone size: .; D gene: .; V gene: TRBV7-9; J gene: TRBJ2-5; CDR3 protein: CASSFHPETQYF; CDR3 DNA: TGTGCCAGCAGCTTCCATCCCGAGACCCAGTACTTC
clone size: once; D gene: TRBD2; V gene: TRBV5-6; J gene: TRBJ2-3; CDR3 protein: CASSRGGDTQYF; CDR3 DNA: TGTGCCAGCAGCCGCGGGGGGGATACGCAGTATTTT
clone size: .; D gene: .; V gene: TRBV4-3; J gene: TRBJ2-7; CDR3 protein: CASSQDLLQGIYYEQYF; CDR3 DNA: TGCGCCAGCAGCCAAGATCTTTTGCAGGGTATATACTACGAGCAGTACTTC
clone size: .; D gene: .; V gene: TRBV7-2; J gene: TRBJ2-1; CDR3 protein: CASSLDGEAYNEQFF; CDR3 DNA: TGTGCCAGCAGCTTAGATGGCGAAGCCTACAATGAGCAGTTCTTC
clone size: .; D gene: TRBD1; V gene: TRBV11-3; J gene: TRBJ2-1; CDR3 protein: CASSSRQGDDEQFF; CDR3 DNA: TGTGCCAGCAGCTCCCGACAGGGCGACGATGAGCAGTTCTTC
clone size: .; D gene: TRBD2; V gene: TRBV7-3; J gene: TRBJ2-3; CDR3 protein: CASSPGLGVADTQYF; CDR3 DNA: TGTGCCAGCAGCCCCGGACTAGGAGTCGCAGATACGCAGTATTTT
clone size: .; D gene: TRBD2; V gene: TRBV5-1; J gene: TRBJ2-3; CDR3 protein: CASSLARLAGTDTQYF; CDR3 DNA: TGCGCCAGCAGCTTGGCCAGACTAGCGGGAACAGATACGCAGTATTTT
clone size: .; D gene: TRBD1; V gene: TRBV9; J gene: TRBJ1-3; CDR3 protein: CASSVPRPGTGGDQGGNTIYF; CDR3 DNA: TGTGCCAGCAGCGTTCCCCGGCCCGGGACAGGGGGCGATCAAGGTGGAAACACCATATATTTT
clone size: .; D gene: TRBD2; V gene: TRBV7-6; J gene: TRBJ2-3; CDR3 protein: CASVMREITDTQYF; CDR3 DNA: TGTGCCAGCGTTATGCGGGAGATCACAGATACGCAGTATTTT
clone size: .; D gene: .; V gene: TRBV27; J gene: TRBJ2-7; CDR3 protein: CASSMGTGSYEQYF; CDR3 DNA: TGTGCCAGCAGTATGGGGACGGGATCCTACGAGCAGTACTTC
clone size: .; D gene: .; V gene: TRBV6-1; J gene: TRBJ1-2; CDR3 protein: CASSEQKVRGYTF; CDR3 DNA: TGTGCCAGCAGTGAACAGAAGGTGCGTGGCTACACCTTC
clone size: .; D gene: TRBD1; V gene: TRBV27; J gene: TRBJ2-7; CDR3 protein: CASSFPGQALDEQYF; CDR3 DNA: TGTGCCAGCAGTTTCCCGGGACAGGCCTTGGACGAGCAGTACTTC
clone size: once; D gene: .; V gene: TRBV29-1; J gene: TRBJ1-3; CDR3 protein: CSGREMGGNTIYF; CDR3 DNA: TGCAGCGGCCGGGAAATGGGGGGAAACACCATATATTTT
clone size: .; D gene: .; V gene: TRBV13; J gene: TRBJ2-7; CDR3 protein: CASSLEPPRAYDQQYF; CDR3 DNA: TGTGCCAGCAGCTTAGAACCCCCCAGGGCCTACGACCAGCAGTACTTC
clone size: few; D gene: .; V gene: TRBV19; J gene: TRBJ1-5; CDR3 protein: CASSTQGSNQPQHF; CDR3 DNA: TGTGCCAGTAGTACACAGGGAAGCAATCAGCCCCAGCATTTT
clone size: .; D gene: .; V gene: TRBV30; J gene: TRBJ1-2; CDR3 protein: CAWSLVSSYYGYTF; CDR3 DNA: TGTGCCTGGAGTCTCGTCAGTTCCTACTATGGCTACACCTTC
clone size: .; D gene: TRBD1; V gene: TRBV27; J gene: TRBJ1-2; CDR3 protein: CASSLGGGQAGYGYTF; CDR3 DNA: TGTGCCAGCAGTTTAGGAGGGGGACAGGCGGGTTATGGCTACACCTTC
clone size: .; D gene: .; V gene: TRBV6-6; J gene: TRBJ1-3; CDR3 protein: CASSQDGDSGNTIYF; CDR3 DNA: TGTGCCAGCAGTCAGGACGGCGACTCTGGAAACACCATATATTTT
clone size: .; D gene: .; V gene: TRBV7-2; J gene: TRBJ2-7; CDR3 protein: CASSSTPNRYLRIVQYF; CDR3 DNA: TGTGCCAGCAGCTCAACCCCCAACAGATATCTACGAATCGTGCAGTACTTC
clone size: .; D gene: .; V gene: TRBV15; J gene: TRBJ2-5; CDR3 protein: CATSARETQYF; CDR3 DNA: TGTGCCACCAGCGCCCGTGAGACCCAGTACTTC
clone size: .; D gene: TRBD2; V gene: TRBV27; J gene: TRBJ2-5; CDR3 protein: CASSSRLADQETQYF; CDR3 DNA: TGTGCCAGCAGTTCAAGGCTAGCGGATCAAGAGACCCAGTACTTC
clone size: .; D gene: TRBD1; V gene: TRBV10-3; J gene: TRBJ2-3; CDR3 protein: CAISESGQGSADTQYF; CDR3 DNA: TGTGCCATCAGTGAGAGCGGACAGGGAAGTGCAGATACGCAGTATTTT
clone size: .; D gene: .; V gene: TRBV27; J gene: TRBJ2-7; CDR3 protein: CASSYGLNYEQYF; CDR3 DNA: TGTGCCAGCAGCTACGGACTCAACTACGAGCAGTACTTC
clone size: .; D gene: TRBD2; V gene: TRBV28; J gene: TRBJ2-5; CDR3 protein: CASRGLGGQETQYF; CDR3 DNA: TGTGCCAGCAGAGGACTAGGCGGACAAGAGACCCAGTACTTC